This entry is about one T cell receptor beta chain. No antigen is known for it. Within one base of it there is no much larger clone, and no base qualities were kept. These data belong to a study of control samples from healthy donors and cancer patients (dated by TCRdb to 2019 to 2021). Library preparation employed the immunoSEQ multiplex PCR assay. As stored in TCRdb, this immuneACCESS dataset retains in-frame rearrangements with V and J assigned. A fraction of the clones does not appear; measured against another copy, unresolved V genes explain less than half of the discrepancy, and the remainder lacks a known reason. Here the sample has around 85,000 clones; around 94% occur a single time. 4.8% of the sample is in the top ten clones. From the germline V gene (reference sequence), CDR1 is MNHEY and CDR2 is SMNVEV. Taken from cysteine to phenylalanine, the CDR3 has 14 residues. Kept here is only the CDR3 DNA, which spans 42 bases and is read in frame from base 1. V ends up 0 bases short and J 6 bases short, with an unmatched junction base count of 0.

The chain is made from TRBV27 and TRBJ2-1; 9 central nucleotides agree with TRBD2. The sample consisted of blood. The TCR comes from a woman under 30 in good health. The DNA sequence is TGTGCCAGCAGTTTATCGGGACTAGCCAATGAGCAGTTCTTC. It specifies CASSLSGLANEQFF.